This TCR beta chain was profiled in a study of T-cell memory formation after mild COVID-19. The CDR3 runs 14 residues. Trimming removed 5 bases from V and 4 bases from J, with 14 bases in between. Looked up from germline, CDR1 is SEHNR and CDR2 is FQNEAQ (reference sequence). TCRdb processed the 5' RACE reads anew with MiXCR; each CDR3 protein has one entry. Among about 110,000 distinct CDR3 sequences listed, more than 15% were seen once. This clonotype appeared a few times. The J gene is TRBJ1-1, the V gene TRBV7-9; D may be TRBD1 (5 bases). What was sequenced was PBMCs or a T cell subset sorted from them (not recorded which). The TCR was taken from an adult woman who had mild COVID-19 (a few samples of this study predate the infection). Cell type and time point are not known. DNA for the CDR3: TGTGCCAGCAGCCAGGGACGCGGGCCCACTGAAGCTTTCTTT. It encodes CASSQGRGPTEAFF.